This T cell receptor (beta chain) originates from a study of technical replicates of blood from a handful of donors. The germline V gene encodes CDR1 KGHSH and CDR2 LQKENI. CDR3 size: 17 residues. V was shortened by 2 bases and J by 0 bases, with 11 bases between the two germline ends. TCRdb keeps only in-frame clones here, not all; method: immunoSEQ multiplex PCR. This sample has more than 45,000 clones, with roughly 91% found just once. The sample comprised PBMCs. This rearrangement joins TRBV18 to TRBJ2-6; perhaps TRBD1 as D (6 bases). This TCR was recovered from a human donor in good health. Some clones in this sample may be carry-over from other donors' samples. The CDR3 spells CASSPGTPSSGANVLTF. The DNA for the CDR3 is TGTGCCAGCTCACCAGGGACACCCAGCTCTGGGGCCAACGTCCTGACTTTC. Full variable domain (missing parts from reference TRBV18 and TRBJ2-6): NAGVMQNPRHLVRRRGQEARLRCSPMKGHSHVYWYRQLPEEGLKFMVYLQKENIIDESGMPKERFSAEFPKEGPSILRIQQVVRGDSAAYFCASSPGTPSSGANVLTFGAGSRLTVL.